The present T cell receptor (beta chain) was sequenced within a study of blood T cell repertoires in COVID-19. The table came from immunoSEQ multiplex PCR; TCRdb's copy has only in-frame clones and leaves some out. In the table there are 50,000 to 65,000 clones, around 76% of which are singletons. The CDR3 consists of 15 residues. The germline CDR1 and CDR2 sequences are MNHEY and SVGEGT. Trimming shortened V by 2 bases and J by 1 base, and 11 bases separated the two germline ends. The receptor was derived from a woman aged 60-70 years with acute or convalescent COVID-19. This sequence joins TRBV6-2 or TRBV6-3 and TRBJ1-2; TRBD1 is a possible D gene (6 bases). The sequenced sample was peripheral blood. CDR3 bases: TGTGCCAGCAGTTACCCGAGGACAGATAACTATGGCTACACCTTC. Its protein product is CASSYPRTDNYGYTF.